These 7 T cell receptor beta chains were all obtained from the same sample, sequenced in a study of T cell changes during pregnancy in multiple sclerosis. TCRdb's copy holds only in-frame clones and misses some; the assay was immunoSEQ multiplex PCR. Of some 64,000 clones listed, 90% are singletons. The starting material was peripheral blood, obtained in the second trimester of pregnancy. The receptors stem from a female donor in good health, enrolled as a control in a pregnancy study.

The J gene is TRBJ2-7, the V gene TRBV27, with D possibly TRBD2 on 5 matching bases. Trimming cost V 8 bases and J 3 bases, with 14 bases left between them. Germline V lookup: CDR1 MNHEY, CDR2 SMNVEV (reference sequence). The CDR3 loop spans 13 amino acids. The DNA for the CDR3 is TGTGCCAGCCACGGAGGATACCGCTACGAGCAGTACTTC. It codes for CASHGGYRYEQYF.

This chain links TRBV9 with TRBJ2-2, with D perhaps TRBD1 (5 bases). V shed 1 base and J shed 3 bases, with 16 bases lying between them. Germline CDR1 and CDR2: SGDLS and YYNGEE. There are 17 residues in the CDR3. For the CDR3, the DNA is TGTGCCAGCAGCGTAACCGCGGACATCCCCCACACCGGGGAGCTGTTTTTT. Its protein product is CASSVTADIPHTGELFF.

The V call is TRBV29-1, the J call TRBJ1-1, with D perhaps TRBD1 (5 bases). V was cut by 6 bases and J by 4 bases, with 9 bases left in between. CDR1 SQVTM and CDR2 ANQGSEA come from the germline V gene. The CDR3 runs to 11 residues. CDR3 loop: CSVLGGTEAFF. CDR3 nucleotides: TGCAGCGTCTTGGGGGGCACTGAAGCTTTCTTT. Drawing the rest from reference TRBV29-1 and TRBJ1-1, the complete variable domain is SAVISQKPSRDICQRGTSLTIQCQVDSQVTMMFWYRQQPGQSLTLIATANQGSEATYESGFVIDKFPISRPNLTFSTLTVSNMSPEDSSIYLCSVLGGTEAFFGQGTRLTVV.

This chain connects TRBV30 to TRBJ1-1; D might be TRBD1 (6 bases). Trimming stripped 2 bases from V and 1 base from J, with 17 bases between. Germline CDR1 reads GTSNPN; CDR2 reads SVGIG (reference sequence). The CDR3 is 16 amino acids. CDR3 nucleotides: TGTGCCTGGAGTTCTCTGGAAGGCAGGGGGAACACTGAAGCTTTCTTT. Amino acid sequence: CAWSSLEGRGNTEAFF.

This chain connects TRBV7-2 to TRBJ1-5; 7 nucleotides line up with TRBD1. Germline-derived CDR1 and CDR2 are SGHTA and FQGNSA. This CDR3 has 16 residues. J lost 3 bases, V lost 1 base, and 6 bases had no gene match. This CDR3 is CASSLESGQINQPQHF. The CDR3, as DNA: TGTGCCAGCAGCTTAGAATCGGGACAGATCAATCAGCCCCAGCATTTT.

The V and J genes are TRBV10-2 and TRBJ1-1, with D possibly TRBD1 on 6 matching bases. This CDR3 is 14 amino acids long. The germline V and J ends were trimmed by 3 bases and 1 base, with 9 bases remaining between them. CDR1 WSHSY and CDR2 SAAADI come from the germline V gene. The CDR3 protein is CASSDGGQNTEAFF. The CDR3 DNA reads TGCGCCAGCAGTGATGGGGGCCAGAACACTGAAGCTTTCTTT.

V gene TRBV19 combines with J gene TRBJ1-2, with TRBD1 matching 9 bases. Germline-derived CDR1 and CDR2 are LNHDA and SQIVND (reference sequence). V dropped 6 bases and J dropped 4; count of bases not matched to a gene: 6. The CDR3 sequence is 14 residues long. The CDR3, as DNA: TGTGCCAGTAGGATACCGGGACAGGGCTATGGCTACACCTTC. This codes for CASRIPGQGYGYTF.